One sample yielded the 24 T cell receptor beta chains listed below, sequenced in a study. MiXCR, applied by TCRdb to the 5' RACE reads, yields one record per CDR3 protein. The profile shows tens of thousands of distinct CDR3 sequences, 26% of them singletons. The material sequenced was naive CD4+ T cells sorted from a lymph node. Described subset: naive CD4+ T cells, CD4+CD45RA+CD25-. The receptors here all came from a female donor with breast cancer.

The chain combines TRBV4-1 with TRBJ2-5, with 7 positions matching TRBD1. The CDR3 covers 13 residues. Germline CDR1 reads MGHRA; CDR2 reads YSYEKL. V dropped 4 bases and J dropped 4; count of bases not matched to a gene: 3. The CDR3 sequence: CASSRYRGETQYF. The CDR3 nucleotides are TGCGCCAGCAGCCGGTACAGGGGAGAGACCCAGTACTTC.

The sample holds a few counts of this clonotype. This sequence joins TRBV12-3 or TRBV12-4 and TRBJ1-6; D ambiguous. V shed 2 bases and J shed 10 bases, with 3 bases lying between them. This CDR3 contains 11 residues. The CDR3 sequence: CASSLSSPLHF. The CDR3 DNA reads TGTGCCAGCAGTTTATCCTCACCCCTCCACTTT.

This clonotype was counted a few times. The chain combines TRBV6-2 or TRBV6-3 with TRBJ2-7; 14 nucleotides line up with TRBD2. V lost 6 bases to trimming and J lost 2 bases; unmatched junction nucleotides: 9. The CDR3 extends over 17 amino acids. Germline V gene sequence: CDR1 MNHEY, CDR2 SVGEGT. CDR3 bases: TGTGCCAGCAGATCCAGACTAGCGGGAGGGCATACCTACGAGCAGTACTTC. Translating it yields CASRSRLAGGHTYEQYF.

J is TRBJ2-4 and V is TRBV9; 8 nucleotides line up with TRBD1. The CDR3 has 14 residues. Germline V gene sequence: CDR1 SGDLS, CDR2 YYNGEE. With 1 base clipped from V and 8 bases from J, the junction kept 5 bases outside the gene matches. CDR3 protein: CASSVSTGEHIQYF. The DNA of the CDR3 is TGTGCCAGCAGCGTATCGACAGGGGAACACATTCAGTACTTC.

This clonotype is deemed large. The genes are TRBV6-1 and TRBJ1-1; TRBD1 aligns across 8 bases. The CDR3 has 14 amino acids. The junction had 15 bases not matched to a gene; V was cut back by 8 bases and J by 10 bases. CDR1 and CDR2 (germline): MNHNS, SASEGT. The chain's CDR3 is CASPLGQGAHGAFF. CDR3 in DNA: TGTGCCAGCCCGTTGGGGCAGGGGGCCCACGGAGCTTTCTTT.

This clonotype was detected once. The chain uses TRBV28 and TRBJ2-6, with a possible D match to TRBD2 (7 bases). Trimming took off 11 bases at V and 4 bases at J, with 15 bases between the two ends. Germline CDR1 is MDHEN and CDR2 is SYDVKM. CDR3 length equals 14 residues. CDR3 residues: CAAAGGPGANVLTF. The DNA of the CDR3 is TGTGCCGCGGCCGGGGGGCCCGGGGCCAACGTCCTGACTTTC.

This chain links TRBV6-6 with TRBJ2-3; 7 nucleotides agree with TRBD1. Losses at the gene ends were 7 bases for V and 3 bases for J; bases not matched to a gene: 7. In germline, CDR1 is MNHNY, CDR2 SVGAGI (reference sequence). This CDR3 has 14 residues. This CDR3 is CASNGQVGTDTQYF. The CDR3 DNA reads TGTGCCAGCAATGGACAGGTTGGGACAGATACGCAGTATTTT.

The chain employs TRBV2 and TRBJ2-7, with 7 bases identical to TRBD1. Germline loops: CDR1 SNHLY, CDR2 FYNNEI. V shed 3 bases, J shed 2 bases, and the junction held 4 bases outside the gene matches. This CDR3 is built from 14 residues. CDR3 amino acids: CASSDRDRTYEQYF. CDR3 DNA: TGTGCCAGCAGTGACCGGGACAGAACCTACGAGCAGTACTTC.

This clonotype was recorded at least ten times. The J gene is TRBJ2-2, the V gene TRBV4-1; D is possibly TRBD2 (5 bases). V was clipped by 0 bases and J by 6 bases, with 8 bases between them. Germline CDR1 and CDR2: MGHRA and YSYEKL. The CDR3 is 14 amino acids. The CDR3 is CASSQDSEAGELFF. In nucleotides, the CDR3 is TGCGCCAGCAGCCAAGATTCGGAGGCCGGGGAGCTGTTTTTT.

The chain carries TRBV7-3 and TRBJ2-5; D gene unclear. The germline gives CDR1 SGHTA, CDR2 FQGTGA. Deletions cut 6 bases from V and 0 bases from J, with 8 bases between. This CDR3 has 13 residues. The CDR3 here is CASSQGNQETQYF. The CDR3 coding sequence is TGTGCCAGCAGTCAAGGGAACCAAGAGACCCAGTACTTC.

This clonotype was found a few times. The rearrangement joins TRBV5-1 to TRBJ2-1; 10 nucleotides agree with TRBD2. This CDR3 is 13 amino acids long. Germline V gives CDR1 SGHRS, CDR2 YFSETQ. The V and J ends lost 4 bases and 7 bases, in that order; junction bases with no gene match: 2. The CDR3 DNA follows: TGCGCCAGCAGCACGGGACTAGCGAATGAGCAGTTCTTC. Translating gives CASSTGLANEQFF.

This chain links TRBV6-5 with TRBJ2-7; weak D call: TRBD1 (5 bases). V dropped 0 bases and J dropped 6 bases, with 9 bases sitting between them. The CDR3 runs to 13 residues. Germline CDR1 is MNHEY and CDR2 is SVGAGI. The CDR3 coding sequence is TGTGCCAGCAGTTACTCCTCTAGGGGCGAGCAGTACTTC. Protein sequence: CASSYSSRGEQYF.

This rearrangement joins TRBV12-3 or TRBV12-4 to TRBJ1-4; 7 bases map to TRBD1. V shed 2 bases and J 13 bases; nucleotides not matched to a gene: 10. The CDR3 has 14 residues. CDR3 DNA: TGTGCCAGCAGTTTATCACAGGGGAGAAACACACTGTTTTTT. This sequence encodes CASSLSQGRNTLFF.

The chain recombines TRBV4-1 with TRBJ2-2; D might be TRBD1 (6 bases). V lost 2 bases and J lost 0, with 16 bases in between. Germline V gene lookup returns CDR1 MGHRA and CDR2 YSYEKL. The CDR3 length is 18 residues. The CDR3 DNA reads TGCGCCAGCAGCCAAAATGAATTCGGGACACCGAACACCGGGGAGCTGTTTTTT. Translated: CASSQNEFGTPNTGELFF.

Points on this clonotype: Being one base from a much bigger clone, this may be a read error. The rearrangement links TRBV5-1 to TRBJ1-1; D gene unclear. Germline CDR1 SGHRS, CDR2 YFSETQ. The CDR3 has 15 amino acids. In DNA form, the CDR3 reads TGCGCCAGCAGCTTGGTGCCCCATCCGAACACTGAAGCTTCCTTT. Translating gives CASSLVPHPNTEASF.

The gene calls are TRBV7-2 and TRBJ2-4, with 7 positions matching TRBD1. Germline V lookup: CDR1 SGHTA, CDR2 FQGNSA. CDR3 length equals 13 residues. After removal of 5 bases from V and 6 bases from J, the junction contained 4 bases not matched to a gene. Written as DNA, the CDR3 is TGTGCCAGCAGCGTGGGACAGTCAAACATTCAGTACTTC. Its protein product is CASSVGQSNIQYF.

The sample holds many counts of this clonotype. V usage is TRBV9 and J usage is TRBJ2-2; no definite D call. Germline V gives CDR1 SGDLS, CDR2 YYNGEE. Trimming left V 0 bases short and J 1 base short, with 4 bases between. The CDR3 sequence is 14 residues long. The CDR3 spells CASSVVLNTGELFF. As DNA, the CDR3 is TGTGCCAGCAGCGTAGTGCTGAACACCGGGGAGCTGTTTTTT.

To note about this clonotype: Since no conserved phenylalanine or tryptophan closes the CDR3, a read error is the likely cause. This chain uses TRBV27 with TRBJ2-1; TRBD2 matches at 8 bases. CDR3 size: 15 residues. Germline values: CDR1 MNHEY, CDR2 SMNVEV (reference sequence). CDR3 in DNA: TGTGCCAGCAGTTCGGGACTAGGCTCCTACAATGGGCAGTTCCTC. Its translation: CASSSGLGSYNGQFL.

This clonotype was counted a few times. The rearrangement links TRBV5-4 to TRBJ1-2, with D hard to call. The CDR3 is 15 residues long. Germline CDR1 is SGHNT and CDR2 is YYREEE (reference sequence). Trimming took off 7 bases at V and 8 bases at J, with 24 bases between the two ends. The CDR3 DNA reads as TGTGCCAGCTTCCTGGGCCCGGGGTCGCGAGGCGGCTACACCTTC. This gives the protein CASFLGPGSRGGYTF. Full variable domain (rest looked up from reference TRBV5-4 and TRBJ1-2): ETGVTQSPTHLIKTRGQQVTLRCSSQSGHNTVSWYQQALGQGPQFIFQYYREEENGRGNFPPRFSGLQFPNYSSELNVNALELDDSALYLCASFLGPGSRGGYTFGSGTRLTVV.

This clonotype appeared a few times. The rearrangement links TRBV5-1 to TRBJ2-7; perhaps TRBD1 as D (5 bases). The germline V gene has CDR1 SGHRS and CDR2 YFSETQ. CDR3 length equals 14 residues. Between the trimmed V and J ends, which lost 5 bases and 3 bases, there was a span of 15 bases. The CDR3 sequence is CASRIQRQHYEQYF. In nucleotides, the CDR3 is TGCGCCAGCAGGATTCAACGACAGCACTACGAGCAGTACTTC.

The rearrangement uses TRBV15 and TRBJ1-5; the D is unclear. Germline V CDR1 and CDR2: LNHNV, YYDKDF (reference sequence). The CDR3 contains 14 residues. V was shortened by 4 bases and J by 7 bases, with 14 bases between the two germline ends. CDR3 nucleotides: TGTGCCACCAGCACAAACACAGCGAAGCAGCCCCAGCATTTT. It encodes CATSTNTAKQPQHF.

The chain joins TRBV24-1 to TRBJ2-2; possible D gene TRBD1, 6 bases. V was trimmed by 10 bases and J by 5 bases, leaving 16 bases between them. CDR3 size: 14 residues. CDR1 KGHDR and CDR2 SFDVKD come from the germline V gene. The DNA of the CDR3 is TGTGCCACATCAACCGGGACACTAACCGGGGAGCTGTTTTTT. It specifies CATSTGTLTGELFF.

Points on this clonotype: An end of the junction does not agree with germline; a read error may underlie this. The J gene is TRBJ2-7, the V gene TRBV10-2; 12 positions agree with TRBD2. This CDR3 is 15 amino acids long. Germline V CDR1 and CDR2: WSHSY, SAAADI. The CDR3 spells CAGSDSSGRAGEQYF. The CDR3 coding sequence is TGCGCCGGCAGTGATTCTAGCGGGAGGGCCGGCGAGCAGTACTTC.

This rearrangement joins TRBV29-1 to TRBJ2-7, with D possibly matching TRBD1 (6 bases). The CDR3 extends over 12 amino acids. Germline CDR1 reads SQVTM; CDR2 reads ANQGSEA. V was shortened by 3 bases and J by 9 bases, with 15 bases between the two germline ends. The CDR3 coding sequence is TGCAGCGTTGAGGTCGGGACAAGTGGGCAGTACTTC. Amino acid sequence: CSVEVGTSGQYF.